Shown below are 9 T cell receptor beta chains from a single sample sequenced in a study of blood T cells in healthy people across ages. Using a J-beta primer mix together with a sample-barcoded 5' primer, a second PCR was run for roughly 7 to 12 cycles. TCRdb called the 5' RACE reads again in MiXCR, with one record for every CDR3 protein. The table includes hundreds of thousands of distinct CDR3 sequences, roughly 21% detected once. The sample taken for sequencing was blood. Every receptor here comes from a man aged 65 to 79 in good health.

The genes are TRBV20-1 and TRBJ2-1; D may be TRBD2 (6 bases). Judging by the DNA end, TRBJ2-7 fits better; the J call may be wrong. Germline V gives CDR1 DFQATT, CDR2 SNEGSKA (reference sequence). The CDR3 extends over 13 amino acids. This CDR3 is CSARETSSHEQYV. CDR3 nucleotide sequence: TGCAGTGCTAGAGAAACTAGCTCCCACGAGCAGTACGTC.

The CDR3 reads CASSETKVGSSPLHF. In nucleotides, the CDR3 is TGTGCCAGCAGTGAAACCAAGGTCGGAAGCTCACCCCTCCACTTT. V is TRBV6-1 and J is TRBJ1-6; D uncertain. Germline V CDR1 and CDR2: MNHNS, SASEGT. The CDR3 has 15 amino acids. Trimming stripped 2 bases from V and 10 bases from J, with 15 bases between.

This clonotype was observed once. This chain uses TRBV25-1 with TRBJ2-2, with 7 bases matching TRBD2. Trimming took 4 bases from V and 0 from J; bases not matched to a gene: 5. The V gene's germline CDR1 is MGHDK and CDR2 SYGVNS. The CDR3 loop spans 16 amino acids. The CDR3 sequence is CASSVSGKANTGELFF. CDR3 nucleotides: TGTGCCAGCAGTGTCAGCGGGAAAGCGAACACCGGGGAGCTGTTTTTT.

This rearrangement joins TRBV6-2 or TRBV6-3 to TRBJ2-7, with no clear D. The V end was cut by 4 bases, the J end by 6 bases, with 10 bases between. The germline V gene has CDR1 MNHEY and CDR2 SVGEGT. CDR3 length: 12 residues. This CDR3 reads CASSSAAIEQYF. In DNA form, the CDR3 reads TGTGCCAGCAGTTCGGCAGCCATCGAGCAGTACTTC.

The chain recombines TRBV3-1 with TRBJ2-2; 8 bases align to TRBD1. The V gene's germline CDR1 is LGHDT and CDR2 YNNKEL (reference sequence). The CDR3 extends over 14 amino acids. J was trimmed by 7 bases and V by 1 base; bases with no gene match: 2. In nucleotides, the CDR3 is TGTGCCAGCAGCCAAGCAGGGGGCTTCGGGGAGCTGTTTTTT. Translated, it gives CASSQAGGFGELFF.

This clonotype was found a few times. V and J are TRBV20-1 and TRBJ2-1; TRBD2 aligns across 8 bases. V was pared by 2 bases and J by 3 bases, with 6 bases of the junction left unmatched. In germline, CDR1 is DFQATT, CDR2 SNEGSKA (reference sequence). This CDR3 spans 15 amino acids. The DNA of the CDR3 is TGCAGTGCTAGACAAGAAAGCGGGAGCTACAATGAGCAGTTCTTC. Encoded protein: CSARQESGSYNEQFF.

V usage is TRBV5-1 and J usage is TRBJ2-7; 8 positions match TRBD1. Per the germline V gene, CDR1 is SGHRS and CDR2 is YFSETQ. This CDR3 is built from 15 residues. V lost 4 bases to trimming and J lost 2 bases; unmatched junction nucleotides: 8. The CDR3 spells CASSVGGQGTYEQYF. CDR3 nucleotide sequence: TGCGCCAGCAGCGTCGGTGGACAGGGAACCTACGAGCAGTACTTC.

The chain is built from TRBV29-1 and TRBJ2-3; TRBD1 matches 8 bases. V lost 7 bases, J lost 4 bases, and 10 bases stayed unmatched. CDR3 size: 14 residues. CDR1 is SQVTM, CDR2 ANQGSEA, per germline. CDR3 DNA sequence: TGCAGCGCACAAGGACAGGGTTTGGCAGATACGCAGTATTTT. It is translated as CSAQGQGLADTQYF.

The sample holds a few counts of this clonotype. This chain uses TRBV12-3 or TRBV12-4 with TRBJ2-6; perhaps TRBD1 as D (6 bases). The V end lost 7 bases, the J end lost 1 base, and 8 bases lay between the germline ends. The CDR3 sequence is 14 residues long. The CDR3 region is CASTGTSGANVLTF. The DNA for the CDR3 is TGTGCCAGCACCGGGACATCTGGGGCCAACGTCCTGACTTTC.